The TCR beta chain described here comes from a study of Graves' ophthalmopathy and Graves' hyperthyroidism listed by TCRdb under 2018. Background for the entire study: Peripheral blood was collected at initial diagnosis, before any treatment. The study used signatures of the TCR beta repertoire to tell Graves' ophthalmopathy apart from Graves' hyperthyroidism and to predict which patients would progress to ophthalmopathy. In total, 135 blood samples were TCR-sequenced: 40 to 45 ophthalmopathy, around 75 hyperthyroidism and roughly 17 hyperthyroidism-to-ophthalmopathy patients. To explore V-J signatures that distinguish ophthalmopathy from hyperthyroidism, a discovery set of about a hundred patients was enrolled, made up of 43 with ophthalmopathy and roughly 55 with stable hyperthyroidism. The independent validation cohort included some 19 hyperthyroidism patients plus 17 patients who later progressed from hyperthyroidism to ophthalmopathy. In about six hyperthyroidism patients, the T-cell repertoires found in thyroid tissue were compared with those found in blood. Once sampling was done, hyperthyroidism patients were given methimazole at a starting dose of 30 mg daily, while ophthalmopathy patients were given high-dose intravenous methylprednisolone. For training and testing, the 100 or so patients in the discovery cohort were randomly divided in a 7:3 ratio. Study-wide findings and limitations: The 13-signature model separated ophthalmopathy from stable hyperthyroidism with over 85% sensitivity and about 81% specificity in cross-validation, and 80%/75% in the test set. Most of the expanded thyroid clonotypes with a frequency above 0.001 were also detected in blood, and it was suggested that the thyroid immune response may be reflected by blood repertoires. In validation, the model predicted ophthalmopathy progression with roughly 68% sensitivity and roughly 72% specificity; fewer than 15 predicted patients were CT-confirmed with GO in a median of roughly 6.8 months. No statistical method was used to predetermine the sample size, and group allocation was not hidden from the investigators.

The CDR3 runs 14 residues from the cysteine to the phenylalanine. Only the CDR3 region is kept as DNA, spanning 42 bases read in frame from base 1. V and J are truncated by 4 bases and 5 bases respectively, leaving an intervening sequence of 14 bases. CDR1 LNHNV and CDR2 YYDKDF were looked up in the germline V gene (reference sequence). For repertoire sequencing, TCR beta CDR3 regions were amplified from RNA transcripts. The first round of RT-PCR was done with HTBI primers and the Qiagen OneStep RT-PCR kit, and was followed by a second round of multiplex PCR, then size selection and purification. The libraries underwent paired-end sequencing with 100 bp reads on an Illumina HiSeq2000. As for the original processing: SOAPnuke was used to process the reads, removing any read that contained adapters or uncalled bases, had a mean Phred below 15, or lacked an exact match to the constant primer or identifier. High-quality paired reads were merged with COPE v1.2.5. Clonotypes were defined as unique nucleotide sequences and were aligned to IMGT TRB V, D and J references using MiTCR v1.1. Only V-J combinations with frequency above 0.0001 were analysed, covering approximately 99% of repertoires. For each V-J combination, a TCR clonal expansion and chaos score was defined as F50 clonal expansion divided by the chaos observed in the TCRdist matrix. Welch's t-statistics and random forest were used to reduce the features to about a dozen V-J combinations, which were then used as input to a naive Bayes classifier. The Morisita-Horn index was used to measure how similar the thyroid and blood repertoires were. Clones were called with MiXCR by TCRdb after fastp trimmed the public reads at Q25, and only in-frame beta chains were retained. For every CDR3 protein sequence, its rows merge into one entry that carries the most common genes and DNA. The V and J calls were determined by TCRdb, not by the authors. This sample comprises over 500,000 distinct CDR3 sequences, 22% of them detected only once. Jointly, the top ten make up approximately 7.7% of the sample.

Hyperthyroidism was defined as stable when no progression to ophthalmopathy occurred within 18 months of follow-up. Patients with hyperthyroidism were aged 18 to 65 years, had been newly diagnosed, and had a disease duration of less than 2 months. Patients with other autoimmune diseases, uncontrolled infections, pregnancy or lactation were excluded from the study. Diagnosis was based on clinical symptoms, serum thyroxine, TRAb, thyroid ultrasound and orbital computed tomography. PBMCs were isolated from 7.5 to 10 ml of fresh peripheral blood by Ficoll-Paque density gradient centrifugation. Total RNA was extracted with Trizol reagent and quality-checked on an Agilent 2100 Bioanalyzer. The sample holds many counts of this clonotype. Its antigen remains undetermined. Nothing much larger sits one base from this clone, and base qualities are not available.

The sequence derives from a woman in her late teens or twenties with stable Graves' hyperthyroidism. Some clones in this sample may be carry-over from other donors' samples. Donor details come from another sample of the same person, matched by shared clones. Here the chain combines TRBV15 and TRBJ1-2; TRBD1 is a weak D gene call, 6 bases matching. What was sequenced was peripheral blood. The nucleotide sequence reads as follows: TGTGCCACCAGCACCCAGAAGGGGGTTTATGGCTACACCTTC. It is translated as CATSTQKGVYGYTF. The reference TRBV15 and TRBJ1-2 proteins fill in what lies around the CDR3, so the full variable domain reads DAMVIQNPRYQVTQFGKPVTLSCSQTLNHNVMYWYQQKSSQAPKLLFHYYDKDFNNEADTPDNFQSRRPNTSFCFLDIRSPGLGDTAMYLCATSTQKGVYGYTFGSGTRLTVV.